This T cell receptor beta chain is from a study of T cell repertoires in cytomegalovirus infection. Study context: Shared public TCR beta signatures pointed to both CMV infection and a matching HLA type. Study-level points and caveats: Within the response measured ex vivo, HLA-C-restricted CMV-specific TCR beta clonotypes were dominant.

A few counts support this clonotype. The antigen is undetermined. From the reads, TCRdb called clonotypes with MiXCR, one entry per CDR3 protein. The profile shows around 500,000 distinct CDR3 sequences, about 42% of them singletons. There are 15 residues in the CDR3. Trimming pared 1 base from V and 1 base from J, leaving 7 bases between. CDR1 is SGHAT and CDR2 is FQNNGV in the germline V gene. The clonotype was recovered from a human donor in good health (CMV status not recorded). Some clones in this sample may be carry-over from other donors' samples. The V call is TRBV11-2, the J call TRBJ1-4; D remains unclear. The specimen was cultured PBMCs, collected from culture after CMV antigen stimulation. The CDR3 here is CASSLVAGTNEKLFF. CDR3 DNA sequence: TGTGCCAGCAGCTTAGTGGCAGGAACTAATGAAAAACTGTTTTTT. Supplemented by reference TRBV11-2 and TRBJ1-4, the full variable domain reads EAGVAQSPRYKIIEKRQSVAFWCNPISGHATLYWYQQILGQGPKLLIQFQNNGVVDDSQLPKDRFSAERLKGVDSTLKIQPAKLEDSAVYLCASSLVAGTNEKLFFGSGTQLSVL.